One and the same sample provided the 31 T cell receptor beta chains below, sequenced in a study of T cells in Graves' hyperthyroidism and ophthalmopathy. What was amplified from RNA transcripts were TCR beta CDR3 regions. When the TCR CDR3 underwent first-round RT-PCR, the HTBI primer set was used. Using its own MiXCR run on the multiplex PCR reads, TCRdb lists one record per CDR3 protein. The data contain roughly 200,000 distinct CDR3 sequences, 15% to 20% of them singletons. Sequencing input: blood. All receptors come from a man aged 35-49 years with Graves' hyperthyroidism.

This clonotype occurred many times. The CDR3, as DNA: TGTGCCAGCAGAGTGGACAGGTTCCATGAGCAGTTCTTC. Protein sequence: CASRVDRFHEQFF. The V call is TRBV12-3 or TRBV12-4, the J call TRBJ2-1, with 7 bases aligning to TRBD1. The CDR3 runs 13 residues. Germline trimming cut 6 bases from V and 8 bases from J; bases unmatched to any gene: 7.

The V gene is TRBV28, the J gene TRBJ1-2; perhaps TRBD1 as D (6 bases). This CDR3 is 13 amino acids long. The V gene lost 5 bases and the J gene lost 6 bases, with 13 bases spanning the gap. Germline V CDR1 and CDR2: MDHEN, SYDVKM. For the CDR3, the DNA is TGTGCCAGCAGTATGGACAGACACGATGGCTACACCTTC. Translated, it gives CASSMDRHDGYTF.

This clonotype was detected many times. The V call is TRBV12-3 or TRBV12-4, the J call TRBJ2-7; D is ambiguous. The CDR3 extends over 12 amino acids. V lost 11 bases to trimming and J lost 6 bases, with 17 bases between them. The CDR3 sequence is CAGTLEAGEQYF. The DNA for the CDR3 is TGTGCCGGCACCCTAGAGGCTGGCGAGCAGTACTTC.

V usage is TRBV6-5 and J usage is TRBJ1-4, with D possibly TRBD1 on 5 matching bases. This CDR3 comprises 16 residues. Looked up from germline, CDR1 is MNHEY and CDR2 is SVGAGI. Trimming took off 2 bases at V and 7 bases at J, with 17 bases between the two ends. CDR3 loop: CASSYQPGGEGEKLFF. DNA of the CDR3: TGTGCCAGCAGTTACCAACCCGGGGGGGAGGGTGAAAAACTGTTTTTT.

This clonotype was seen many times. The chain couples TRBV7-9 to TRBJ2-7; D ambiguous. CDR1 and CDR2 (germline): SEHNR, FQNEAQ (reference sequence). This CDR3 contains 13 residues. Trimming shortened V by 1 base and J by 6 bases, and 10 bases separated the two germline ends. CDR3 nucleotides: TGTGCCAGCAGCTTAGGAGGATTCGTCGAGCAGTACTTC. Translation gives CASSLGGFVEQYF. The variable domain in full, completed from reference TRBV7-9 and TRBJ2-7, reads DTGVSQNPRHKITKRGQNVTFRCDPISEHNRLYWYRQTLGQGPEFLTYFQNEAQLEKSRLLSDRFSAERPKGSFSTLEIQRTEQGDSAMYLCASSLGGFVEQYFGPGTRLTVT.

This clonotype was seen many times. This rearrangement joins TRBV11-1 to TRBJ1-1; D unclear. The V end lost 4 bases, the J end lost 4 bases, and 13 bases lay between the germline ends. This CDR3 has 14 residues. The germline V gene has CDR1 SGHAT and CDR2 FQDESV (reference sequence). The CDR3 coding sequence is TGTGCCAGCAGCTCAATCGGCTGGGGCACTGAAGCTTTCTTT. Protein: CASSSIGWGTEAFF.

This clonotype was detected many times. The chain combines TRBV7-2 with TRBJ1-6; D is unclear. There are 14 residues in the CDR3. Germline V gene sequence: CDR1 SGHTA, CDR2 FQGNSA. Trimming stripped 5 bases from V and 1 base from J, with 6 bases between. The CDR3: CASSPQSYNSPLHF. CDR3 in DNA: TGTGCCAGCAGCCCTCAGTCCTATAATTCACCCCTCCACTTT.

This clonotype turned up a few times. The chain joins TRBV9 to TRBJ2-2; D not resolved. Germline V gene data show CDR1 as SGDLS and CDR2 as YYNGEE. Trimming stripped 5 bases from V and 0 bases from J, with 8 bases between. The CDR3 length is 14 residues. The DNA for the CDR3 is TGTGCCAGCAGTCGGGCGCCGAACACCGGGGAGCTGTTTTTT. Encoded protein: CASSRAPNTGELFF. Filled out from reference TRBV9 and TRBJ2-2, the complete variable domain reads DSGVTQTPKHLITATGQRVTLRCSPRSGDLSVYWYQQSLDQGLQFLIQYYNGEERAKGNILERFSAQQFPDLHSELNLSSLELGDSALYFCASSRAPNTGELFFGEGSRLTVL.

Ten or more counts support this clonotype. In nucleotides, the CDR3 is TGCGCCAGCAGATCGGGACAGAGCACAGATACGCAGTATTTT. Its protein product is CASRSGQSTDTQYF. This chain uses TRBV5-1 with TRBJ2-3; TRBD1 agrees at 7 bases. Germline-derived CDR1 and CDR2 are SGHRS and YFSETQ. J lost 0 bases, V lost 5 bases, and 3 bases had no gene match. The CDR3 totals 14 residues.

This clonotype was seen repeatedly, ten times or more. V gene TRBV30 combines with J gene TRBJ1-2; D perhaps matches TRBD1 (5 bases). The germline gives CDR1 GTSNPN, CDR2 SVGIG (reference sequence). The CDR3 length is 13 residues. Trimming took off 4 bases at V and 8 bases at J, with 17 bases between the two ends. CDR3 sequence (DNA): TGTGCCTGGACCCAGGGATATGGAGGCGGCTACACCTTC. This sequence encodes CAWTQGYGGGYTF.

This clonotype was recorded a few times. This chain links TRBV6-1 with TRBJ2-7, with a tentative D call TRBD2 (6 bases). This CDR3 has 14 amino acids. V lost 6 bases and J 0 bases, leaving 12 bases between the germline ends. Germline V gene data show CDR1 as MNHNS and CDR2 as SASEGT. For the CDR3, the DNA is TGTGCCAGCAGGACGGGACTCAACTCCTACGAGCAGTACTTC. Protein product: CASRTGLNSYEQYF.

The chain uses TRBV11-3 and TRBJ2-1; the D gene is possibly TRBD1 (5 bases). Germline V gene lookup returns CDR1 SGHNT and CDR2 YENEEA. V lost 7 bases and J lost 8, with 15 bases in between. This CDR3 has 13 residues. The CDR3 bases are TGTGCCAGCACCGAATACCTAGGGGATGAGCAGTTCTTC. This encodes CASTEYLGDEQFF.

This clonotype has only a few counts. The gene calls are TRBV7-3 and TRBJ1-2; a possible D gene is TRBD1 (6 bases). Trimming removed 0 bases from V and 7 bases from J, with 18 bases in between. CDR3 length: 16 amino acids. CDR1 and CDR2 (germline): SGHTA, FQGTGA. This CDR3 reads CASSLTRGASILGYTF. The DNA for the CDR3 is TGTGCCAGCAGCTTAACCAGGGGCGCATCTATACTTGGCTACACCTTC.

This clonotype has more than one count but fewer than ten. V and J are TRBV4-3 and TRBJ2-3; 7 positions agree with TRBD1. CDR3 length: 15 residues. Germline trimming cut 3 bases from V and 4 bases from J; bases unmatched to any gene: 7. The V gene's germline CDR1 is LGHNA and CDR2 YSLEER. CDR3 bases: TGCGCCAGCAGCCAGACAGGGTTAAGCGCAGATACGCAGTATTTT. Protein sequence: CASSQTGLSADTQYF.

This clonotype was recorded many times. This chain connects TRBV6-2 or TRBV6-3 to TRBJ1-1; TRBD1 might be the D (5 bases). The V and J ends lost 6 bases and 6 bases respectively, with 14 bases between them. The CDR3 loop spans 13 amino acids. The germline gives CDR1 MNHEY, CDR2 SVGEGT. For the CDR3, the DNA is TGTGCCAGCAGCCACCATAGAGGGGCTGAAGCTTTCTTT. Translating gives CASSHHRGAEAFF.

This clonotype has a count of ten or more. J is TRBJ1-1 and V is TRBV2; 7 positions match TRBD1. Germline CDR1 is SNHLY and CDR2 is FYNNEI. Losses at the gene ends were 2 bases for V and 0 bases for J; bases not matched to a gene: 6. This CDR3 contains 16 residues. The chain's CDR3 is CASSEPRGILNTEAFF. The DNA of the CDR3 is TGTGCCAGCAGTGAACCCAGGGGGATATTGAACACTGAAGCTTTCTTT.

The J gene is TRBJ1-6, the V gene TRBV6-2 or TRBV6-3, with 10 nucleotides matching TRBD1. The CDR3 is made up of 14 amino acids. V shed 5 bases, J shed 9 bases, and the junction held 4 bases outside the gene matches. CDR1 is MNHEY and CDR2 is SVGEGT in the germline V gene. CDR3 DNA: TGTGCCAGCAGTGGGGACAGGGGCTTTTCACCCCTCCACTTT. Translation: CASSGDRGFSPLHF.

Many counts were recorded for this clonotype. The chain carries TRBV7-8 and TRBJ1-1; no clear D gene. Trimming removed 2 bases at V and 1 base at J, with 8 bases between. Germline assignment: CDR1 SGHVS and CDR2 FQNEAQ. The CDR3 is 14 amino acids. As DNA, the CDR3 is TGTGCCAGCAGCTTATTTCGGGGGAACACTGAAGCTTTCTTT. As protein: CASSLFRGNTEAFF.

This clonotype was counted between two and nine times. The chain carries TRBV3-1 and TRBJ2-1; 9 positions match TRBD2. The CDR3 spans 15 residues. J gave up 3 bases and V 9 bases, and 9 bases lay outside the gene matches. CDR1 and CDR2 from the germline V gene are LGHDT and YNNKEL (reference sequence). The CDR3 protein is CASRGSGGFYNEQFF. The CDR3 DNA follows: TGTGCCAGTCGAGGAAGCGGGGGGTTCTACAATGAGCAGTTCTTC.

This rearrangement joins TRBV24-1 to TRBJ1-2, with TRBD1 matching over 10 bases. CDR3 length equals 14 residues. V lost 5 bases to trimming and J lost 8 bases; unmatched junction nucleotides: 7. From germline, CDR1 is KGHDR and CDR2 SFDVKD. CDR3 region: CATSATGQGDGYTF. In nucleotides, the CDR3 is TGTGCCACCAGTGCCACAGGACAGGGGGACGGCTACACCTTC.

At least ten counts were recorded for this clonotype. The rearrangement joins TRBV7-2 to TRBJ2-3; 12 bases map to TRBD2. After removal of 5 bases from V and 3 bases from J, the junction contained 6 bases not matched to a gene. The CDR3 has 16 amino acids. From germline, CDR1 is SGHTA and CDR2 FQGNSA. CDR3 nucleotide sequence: TGTGCCAGCAGCCCCCGGACTAGCGGGGAAACAGATACGCAGTATTTT. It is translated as CASSPRTSGETDTQYF.

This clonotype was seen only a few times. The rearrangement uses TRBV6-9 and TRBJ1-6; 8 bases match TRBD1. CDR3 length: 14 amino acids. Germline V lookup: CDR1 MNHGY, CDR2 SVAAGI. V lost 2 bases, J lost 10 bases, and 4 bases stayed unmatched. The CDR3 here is CASSYQGARSPLHF. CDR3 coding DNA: TGTGCCAGCAGTTATCAGGGGGCGAGGTCACCCCTCCACTTT.

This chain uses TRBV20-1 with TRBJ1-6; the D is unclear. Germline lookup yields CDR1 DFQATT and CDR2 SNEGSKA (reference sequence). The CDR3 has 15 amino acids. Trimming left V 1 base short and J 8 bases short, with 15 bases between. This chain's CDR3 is CSARAPTLRDSPLHF. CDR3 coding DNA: TGCAGTGCTAGAGCTCCCACCCTTAGGGATTCACCCCTCCACTTT.

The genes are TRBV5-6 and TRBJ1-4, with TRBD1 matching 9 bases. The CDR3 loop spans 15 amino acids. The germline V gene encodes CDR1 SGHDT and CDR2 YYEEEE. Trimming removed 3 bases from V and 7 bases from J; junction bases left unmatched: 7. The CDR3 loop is CASSSTGTGREKLFF. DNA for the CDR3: TGTGCCAGCAGCTCGACCGGGACAGGGCGTGAAAAACTGTTTTTT.

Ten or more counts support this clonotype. CDR3 sequence: CATREGTGHQPQHF. The CDR3 DNA reads as TGTGCCACCAGGGAGGGGACAGGGCATCAGCCCCAGCATTTT. The chain joins TRBV24-1 to TRBJ1-5, with TRBD1 matching 9 bases. With 7 bases clipped from V and 5 bases from J, the junction kept 5 bases outside the gene matches. Germline V lookup: CDR1 KGHDR, CDR2 SFDVKD. The CDR3 runs to 14 residues.

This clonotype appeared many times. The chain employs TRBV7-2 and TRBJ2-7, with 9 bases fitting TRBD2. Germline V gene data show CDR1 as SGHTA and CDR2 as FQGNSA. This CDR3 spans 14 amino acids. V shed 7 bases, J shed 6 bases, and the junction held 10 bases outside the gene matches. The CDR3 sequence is CASTIGLARTEQYF. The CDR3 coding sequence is TGTGCCAGCACTATAGGACTAGCGAGGACCGAGCAGTACTTC.

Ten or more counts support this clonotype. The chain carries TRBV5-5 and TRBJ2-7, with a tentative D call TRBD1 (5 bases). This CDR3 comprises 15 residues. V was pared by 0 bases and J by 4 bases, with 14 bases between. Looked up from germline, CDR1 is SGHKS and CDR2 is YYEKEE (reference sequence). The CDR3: CASSLVETANYEQYF. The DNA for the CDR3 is TGTGCCAGCAGCTTGGTGGAGACAGCCAATTACGAGCAGTACTTC.

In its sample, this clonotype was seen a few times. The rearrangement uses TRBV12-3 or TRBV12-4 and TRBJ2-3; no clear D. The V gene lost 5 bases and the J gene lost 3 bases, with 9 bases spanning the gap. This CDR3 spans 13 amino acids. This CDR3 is CASSHQATDTQYF. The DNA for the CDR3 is TGTGCCAGCAGTCACCAGGCGACAGATACGCAGTATTTT.

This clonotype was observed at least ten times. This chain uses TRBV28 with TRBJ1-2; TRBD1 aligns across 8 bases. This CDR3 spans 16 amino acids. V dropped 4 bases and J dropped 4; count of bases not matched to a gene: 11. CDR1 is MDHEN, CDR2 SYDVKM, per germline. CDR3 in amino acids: CASSSTGQGLSYGYTF. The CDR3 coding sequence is TGTGCCAGCAGTTCGACTGGACAGGGATTATCCTATGGCTACACCTTC.

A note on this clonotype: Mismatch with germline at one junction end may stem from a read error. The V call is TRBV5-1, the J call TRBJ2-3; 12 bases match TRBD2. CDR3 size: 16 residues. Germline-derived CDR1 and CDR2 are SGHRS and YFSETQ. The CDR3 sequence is CASRRTSGIHTGTQYF. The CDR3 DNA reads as TGCGCCAGCAGAAGGACTAGCGGGATTCACACAGGTACGCAGTATTTT.

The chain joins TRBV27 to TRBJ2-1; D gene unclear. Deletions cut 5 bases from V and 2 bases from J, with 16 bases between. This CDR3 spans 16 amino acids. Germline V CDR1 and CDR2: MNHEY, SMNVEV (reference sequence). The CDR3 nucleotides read TGTGCCAGCAGTCTCTACTACGGAGCCACCTACAATGAGCAGTTCTTC. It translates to CASSLYYGATYNEQFF.